Listed here are 20 T cell receptor beta chains from one sample, sequenced in a study of cytomegalovirus exposure and HLA in healthy donors. The PCR used 60 Vbeta and 13 Jbeta primers. The method was immunoSEQ multiplex PCR; TCRdb's version includes in-frame clones alone and lacks a portion of them. The sample yields 95,000 to 150,000 clones, over 65% seen once. Source material: PBMCs. The receptors shown here come from a woman in her thirties or forties in good health and CMV-seropositive.

About this clone: One junction end disagrees with the germline gene, perhaps due to a read error. The CDR3, as DNA: TGTGCCAGCAGTCTAGACTACTATGAGCAGTTCTTC. This sequence encodes CASSLDYYEQFF. This sequence joins TRBV28 and TRBJ2-1, with D possibly matching TRBD2 (5 bases). The CDR3 length is 12 residues. Germline-derived CDR1 and CDR2 are MDHEN and SYDVKM. Drawing the rest from reference TRBV28 and TRBJ2-1, the complete variable domain is DVKVTQSSRYLVKRTGEKVFLECVQDMDHENMFWYRQDPGLGLRLIYFSYDVKMKEKGDIPEGYSVSREKKERFSLILESASTNQTSMYLCASSLDYYEQFFGPGTRLTVL.

V usage is TRBV4-2 and J usage is TRBJ1-2; D may be TRBD1 (6 bases). The ends were cut back, 0 bases at V and 3 bases at J, with 11 bases in the middle. The CDR3 spans 15 residues. CDR1 is LGHNA and CDR2 is YNFKEQ in the germline V gene. In nucleotides, the CDR3 is TGTGCCAGCAGCCAAGATCTGACAGGCCACTATGGCTACACCTTC. Its protein is CASSQDLTGHYGYTF.

The chain recombines TRBV2 with TRBJ2-7; 14 positions agree with TRBD2. The CDR3 is 15 amino acids. The V gene end was trimmed by 6 bases and the J gene end by 6 bases; junction bases not matched to a gene: 7. Germline-derived CDR1 and CDR2 are SNHLY and FYNNEI. The DNA for the CDR3 is TGTGCCAGCAGGGAGCAGGGACTAGCGGGAGCCGAGCAGTACTTC. It yields the protein CASREQGLAGAEQYF.

The rearrangement joins TRBV7-8 to TRBJ2-5; TRBD2 aligns across 7 bases. The trim removed 1 base at V and 5 bases at J, leaving 10 bases unmatched. The CDR3 is 16 amino acids. CDR1 and CDR2 from the germline V gene are SGHVS and FQNEAQ. The CDR3 DNA reads as TGTGCCAGCAGCTTAGGAGGAGCGGGGCGTGCCGAGACCCAGTACTTC. This gives the protein CASSLGGAGRAETQYF.

The chain employs TRBV4-2 and TRBJ2-5, with a possible D match to TRBD2 (6 bases). The assigned J gene may be wrong: the sequence end matches TRBJ2-7 better. The germline gives CDR1 LGHNA, CDR2 YNFKEQ. The CDR3 loop spans 13 amino acids. CDR3 sequence (DNA): TGTGCCAGCAGCCTGACTAGGACGGACGAGCAGTACTTC. Amino acid sequence: CASSLTRTDEQYF.

This chain joins TRBV9 and TRBJ1-3, with D perhaps TRBD1 (5 bases). Germline CDR1 and CDR2: SGDLS and YYNGEE. CDR3 length: 17 amino acids. Trimming pared 4 bases from V and 0 bases from J, leaving 17 bases between. The chain's CDR3 is CASSFTPTASSGNTIYF. CDR3 nucleotide sequence: TGTGCCAGCAGCTTCACTCCGACAGCTTCCTCTGGAAACACCATATATTTT.

This clone appeared a single time. The chain is built from TRBV5-6 and TRBJ1-5, with no clear D. The CDR3 spans 15 residues. Trimming removed 2 bases from V and 2 bases from J, with 11 bases in between. Germline loops: CDR1 SGHDT, CDR2 YYEEEE. The DNA for the CDR3 is TGTGCCAGCAGCTTTGGAGGTCGGGGCAATCAGCCCCAGCATTTT. Its translation: CASSFGGRGNQPQHF.

The chain carries TRBV11-3 and TRBJ2-5, with 8 nucleotides matching TRBD2. The V and J ends lost 3 bases and 11 bases, in that order; junction bases with no gene match: 8. Germline lookup yields CDR1 SGHNT and CDR2 YENEEA. The CDR3 extends over 13 amino acids. As DNA, the CDR3 is TGTGCCAGCAGCTTGGTCGCGGGGGGCGCGCAGTACTTC. Translated: CASSLVAGGAQYF.

This clone was counted a few times. The genes are TRBV7-9 and TRBJ1-3, with 8 bases fitting TRBD1. With V trimmed by 4 bases and J by 2 bases, 1 base remained unmatched. The CDR3 is made up of 14 amino acids. Per germline, CDR1 SEHNR and CDR2 FQNEAQ (reference sequence). The CDR3 spells CASSSTGAGNTIYF. CDR3 bases: TGTGCCAGCAGCTCGACAGGGGCTGGAAACACCATATATTTT.

J is TRBJ2-7 and V is TRBV2; 11 bases fit TRBD2. With 7 bases clipped from V and 3 bases from J, the junction kept 5 bases outside the gene matches. The CDR3 runs to 14 residues. The germline V gene has CDR1 SNHLY and CDR2 FYNNEI. The CDR3 sequence is CASMASGRFYEQYF. As DNA, the CDR3 is TGTGCCAGCATGGCTAGCGGGAGGTTCTACGAGCAGTACTTC.

The chain couples TRBV4-1 to TRBJ2-7; 10 positions agree with TRBD1. Germline V lookup: CDR1 MGHRA, CDR2 YSYEKL. Germline trimming cut 4 bases from V and 3 bases from J; bases unmatched to any gene: 3. There are 14 residues in the CDR3. The CDR3 sequence: CASSRGTGDYEQYF. Written as DNA, the CDR3 is TGCGCCAGCAGCCGCGGGACAGGGGACTACGAGCAGTACTTC.

This clone was counted a few times. Here the CDR3 reads CASSIDGHTDTQYF. The CDR3 DNA sequence: TGTGCCAGTAGTATAGACGGACACACAGATACGCAGTATTTT. The chain uses TRBV19 and TRBJ2-3; weak D call: TRBD1 (5 bases). The germline V and J ends were trimmed by 0 bases and 2 bases, with 6 bases remaining between them. This CDR3 region has 14 residues. From germline, CDR1 is LNHDA and CDR2 SQIVND (reference sequence).

The CDR3 protein is CASSLPQGQQYF. The CDR3 coding sequence is TGTGCCAGCAGCTTGCCTCAGGGACAGCAGTACTTC. J is TRBJ2-5 and V is TRBV7-8; TRBD1 agrees at 7 bases. V trimming: 3 bases; J trimming: 11 bases; junction bases outside the gene matches: 6. This CDR3 contains 12 residues. The germline CDR1 and CDR2 sequences are SGHVS and FQNEAQ. The full variable domain, its missing parts supplied by reference TRBV7-8 and TRBJ2-5, is GAGVSQSPRYKVAKRGQDVALRCDPISGHVSLFWYQQALGQGPEFLTYFQNEAQLDKSGLPSDRFFAERPEGSVSTLKIQRTQQEDSAVYLCASSLPQGQQYFGPGTRLLVL.

The rearrangement joins TRBV5-1 to TRBJ2-7, with 10 positions matching TRBD1. The CDR3 spans 15 residues. The germline V gene encodes CDR1 SGHRS and CDR2 YFSETQ. The V gene end was trimmed by 4 bases and the J gene end by 3 bases; junction bases not matched to a gene: 7. The CDR3 coding sequence is TGCGCCAGCAGCCTTACCCGGGACAGGGGCTACGAGCAGTACTTC. Protein sequence: CASSLTRDRGYEQYF.

CDR3 region: CASSQLGGDPEYNEQFF. DNA of the CDR3: TGTGCCAGCAGCCAATTGGGGGGGGACCCAGAGTACAATGAGCAGTTCTTC. This chain joins TRBV28 and TRBJ2-1; 7 bases fit TRBD2. V gave up 6 bases and J gave up 4 bases; unmatched junction bases: 15. Per germline, CDR1 MDHEN and CDR2 SYDVKM. This CDR3 region has 17 residues.

This chain uses TRBV29-1 with TRBJ2-1, with TRBD2 identical over 9 bases. The germline gives CDR1 SQVTM, CDR2 ANQGSEA. V shed 6 bases, J shed 5 bases, and the junction held 5 bases outside the gene matches. The CDR3 runs 13 residues. The CDR3 nucleotides read TGCAGCGTCCCTAGCGGGATACACAATGAGCAGTTCTTC. Protein sequence: CSVPSGIHNEQFF.

This clone was detected a few times. This sequence joins TRBV19 and TRBJ1-1; the match to TRBD1 covers 8 bases. The trim removed 7 bases at V and 2 bases at J, leaving 3 bases unmatched. CDR1 and CDR2 (germline): LNHDA, SQIVND (reference sequence). The CDR3 has 13 residues. The chain's CDR3 is CASIDRGNTEAFF. CDR3 DNA: TGTGCCAGTATTGACAGGGGTAACACTGAAGCTTTCTTT.

CDR3 in DNA: TGTGCCAGCTCACTGGTACAGGGTTCTTATAACTATGGCTACACCTTC. Encoded protein: CASSLVQGSYNYGYTF. This sequence joins TRBV18 and TRBJ1-2; weak D call: TRBD1 (6 bases). The CDR3 sequence is 16 residues long. The germline V gene has CDR1 KGHSH and CDR2 LQKENI. With 4 bases removed from V and 1 base from J, the gap between germline ends came to 16 bases.

The chain joins TRBV25-1 to TRBJ1-1; 8 bases are shared with TRBD1. CDR3 length: 13 amino acids. Germline CDR1 is MGHDK and CDR2 is SYGVNS. J was trimmed by 5 bases and V by 6 bases; bases with no gene match: 5. The CDR3, as DNA: TGTGCCAGCAGACAGACAGGGGTGACTGAAGCTTTCTTT. Protein sequence: CASRQTGVTEAFF.

The J gene is TRBJ1-2, the V gene TRBV27; no firm D call. CDR1 is MNHEY, CDR2 SMNVEV, per germline (reference sequence). The CDR3 sequence is 15 residues long. With 6 bases removed from V and 4 bases from J, the gap between germline ends came to 18 bases. The CDR3 is CASSSPGVSLYGYTF. The CDR3 coding sequence is TGTGCCAGCAGCTCGCCCGGGGTATCCCTCTATGGCTACACCTTC.